The next 26 T cell receptor beta chains were all read from a single sample in a study of OX40 agonist ivuxolimab in advanced cancers. TCRdb's table, derived via immunoSEQ multiplex PCR, lists solely in-frame clones and lacks some. The sample shows under 50,000 clones, 85% to 90% of them seen only once. The starting material was CD4+ or CD8+ T cells sorted from blood, obtained in a trial of the OX40 agonist ivuxolimab. The receptors originated from an adult with an advanced solid tumor such as melanoma, head and neck, liver or kidney cancer.

V usage is TRBV6-5 and J usage is TRBJ1-1; 7 bases fit TRBD1. Germline V gene data show CDR1 as MNHEY and CDR2 as SVGAGI. Trimming cost V 5 bases and J 5 bases; bases outside gene matches: 5. The CDR3 contains 13 residues. Written as DNA, the CDR3 is TGTGCCAGCAGTGAAAGGGGGCGGACTGAAGCTTTCTTT. This gives the protein CASSERGRTEAFF.

This clone was counted between two and nine times. The sample has other DNA sequences that encode this CDR3 too. The rearrangement uses TRBV7-9 and TRBJ2-1; TRBD2 agrees at 10 bases. V shed 5 bases and J 6 bases; nucleotides not matched to a gene: 4. The CDR3 has 14 amino acids. The germline CDR1 and CDR2 sequences are SEHNR and FQNEAQ (reference sequence). This chain's CDR3 is CASSPGTSVNEQFF. The DNA for the CDR3 is TGTGCCAGCAGCCCCGGGACTAGCGTCAATGAGCAGTTCTTC. The full variable domain, rest sourced from reference TRBV7-9 and TRBJ2-1, is DTGVSQNPRHKITKRGQNVTFRCDPISEHNRLYWYRQTLGQGPEFLTYFQNEAQLEKSRLLSDRFSAERPKGSFSTLEIQRTEQGDSAMYLCASSPGTSVNEQFFGPGTRLTVL.

Notes on this clone: Other DNA sequences of this sample code for an identical CDR3. CDR3 loop: CASSYPQETQYF. The CDR3 DNA reads as TGTGCCAGCAGTTATCCCCAGGAGACCCAGTACTTC. The chain recombines TRBV6-6 with TRBJ2-5; no clear D gene. The CDR3 is made up of 12 amino acids. Trimming removed 3 bases from V and 5 bases from J, with 7 bases in between. The germline V gene encodes CDR1 MNHNY and CDR2 SVGAGI (reference sequence).

The V call is TRBV7-9, the J call TRBJ1-1; D perhaps matches TRBD1 (5 bases). The CDR3 is 12 amino acids. Germline V CDR1 and CDR2: SEHNR, FQNEAQ (reference sequence). Trimming pared 3 bases from V and 5 bases from J, leaving 7 bases between. The CDR3 here is CASSFWGTEAFF. The CDR3 region has the DNA TGTGCCAGCAGCTTCTGGGGGACTGAAGCTTTCTTT.

This chain joins TRBV4-2 and TRBJ2-3; possibly TRBD1 for D (6 bases). Trimming removed 0 bases at V and 0 bases at J, with 10 bases between. This CDR3 has 16 amino acids. From germline, CDR1 is LGHNA and CDR2 YNFKEQ. CDR3 in DNA: TGTGCCAGCAGCCAAGATCCAGGGGCAAGCACAGATACGCAGTATTTT. Translation: CASSQDPGASTDTQYF.

This sequence joins TRBV10-3 and TRBJ1-1; 8 bases are a match to TRBD1. The CDR3 contains 13 residues. Germline values: CDR1 ENHRY, CDR2 SYGVKD. J lost 4 bases, V lost 6 bases, and 4 bases had no gene match. The CDR3 sequence is CAISETGGTEAFF. The CDR3, as DNA: TGTGCCATCAGCGAAACAGGGGGCACTGAAGCTTTCTTT.

The chain recombines TRBV2 with TRBJ2-5; D may match TRBD1 or TRBD2 (6 bases each). Germline V CDR1 and CDR2: SNHLY, FYNNEI. The CDR3 has 16 residues. V was cut by 6 bases and J by 2 bases, with 19 bases left in between. Here the CDR3 reads CASRGDSGAVQETQYF. CDR3 sequence (DNA): TGTGCCAGCAGGGGGGACTCGGGGGCGGTACAAGAGACCCAGTACTTC.

The V gene is TRBV14, the J gene TRBJ1-4; 7 positions agree with TRBD1. This CDR3 contains 15 residues. Trimming removed 2 bases from V and 4 bases from J; junction bases left unmatched: 4. Germline assignment: CDR1 SGHDN and CDR2 FVKESK. The CDR3 DNA sequence: TGTGCCAGCAGCCAACTGGACAGGCTTAATGAAAAACTGTTTTTT. This encodes CASSQLDRLNEKLFF. Together with reference TRBV14 and TRBJ1-4, the CDR3 gives the full variable domain: EAGVTQFPSHSVIEKGQTVTLRCDPISGHDNLYWYRRVMGKEIKFLLHFVKESKQDESGMPNNRFLAERTGGTYSTLKVQPAELEDSGVYFCASSQLDRLNEKLFFGSGTQLSVL.

This chain links TRBV13 with TRBJ2-5, with 13 positions matching TRBD2. With V trimmed by 5 bases and J by 5 bases, 2 bases remained unmatched. CDR3 size: 14 residues. Germline lookup yields CDR1 PRHDT and CDR2 FYEKMQ (reference sequence). The CDR3: CASSRTSGSETQYF. Written as DNA, the CDR3 is TGTGCCAGCAGCCGGACTAGCGGGAGCGAGACCCAGTACTTC.

The chain employs TRBV10-1 and TRBJ2-2, with TRBD2 matching 13 bases. Germline V gives CDR1 WNHNN, CDR2 SYGVQD (reference sequence). The junction had 0 bases not matched to a gene; V was cut back by 4 bases and J by 1 base. CDR3 length: 16 amino acids. The CDR3 reads CASSGTSGGNTGELFF. In DNA, the CDR3 is TGCGCCAGCAGTGGGACTAGCGGGGGGAACACCGGGGAGCTGTTTTTT.

This rearrangement joins TRBV7-7 to TRBJ2-5; 7 bases fit TRBD1. The J call may be incorrect, as the DNA end agrees better with TRBJ2-7. The CDR3 is 14 residues long. In germline, CDR1 is SSHAT, CDR2 FNYEAQ (reference sequence). The CDR3 here is CASSPRQGSYEQYF. CDR3 bases: TGTGCCAGCAGCCCCCGACAGGGCTCCTACGAGCAGTACTTC.

The chain recombines TRBV19 with TRBJ2-3; D is ambiguous. Germline lookup yields CDR1 LNHDA and CDR2 SQIVND (reference sequence). The CDR3 runs to 12 residues. V was trimmed by 3 bases and J by 2 bases, leaving 3 bases between them. CDR3 amino acids: CASSIDTDTQYF. Written as DNA, the CDR3 is TGTGCCAGTAGTATCGACACAGATACGCAGTATTTT.

V gene TRBV6-5 combines with J gene TRBJ2-1, with TRBD2 as a possible D gene (5 bases). The CDR3 spans 13 residues. Germline lookup yields CDR1 MNHEY and CDR2 SVGAGI. The V end was cut by 3 bases, the J end by 6 bases, with 9 bases between. The CDR3 region is CASSYTRFNEQFF. The CDR3 DNA reads TGTGCCAGCAGTTATACTAGATTCAATGAGCAGTTCTTC.

The genes are TRBV5-4 and TRBJ2-3, with no clear D. The CDR3 covers 14 residues. Germline lookup yields CDR1 SGHNT and CDR2 YYREEE (reference sequence). V lost 1 base, J lost 3 bases, and 9 bases lay in between. The CDR3 reads CASSLRLITDTQYF. The CDR3 nucleotides are TGTGCCAGCAGCTTGCGACTGATTACAGATACGCAGTATTTT.

A few counts support this clone. The rearrangement uses TRBV11-3 and TRBJ2-7, with D perhaps matching TRBD2 (5 bases). This CDR3 is built from 13 residues. The germline gives CDR1 SGHNT, CDR2 YENEEA. V shed 3 bases and J shed 3 bases, with 9 bases lying between them. The CDR3 nucleotides are TGTGCCAGCAGCTTTAGCGTAAGCTACGAGCAGTACTTC. Its protein product is CASSFSVSYEQYF.

The rearrangement links TRBV10-3 to TRBJ2-3; D is unclear. Germline CDR1 and CDR2: ENHRY and SYGVKD. The CDR3 is 15 residues long. Trimming removed 7 bases at V and 0 bases at J, with 14 bases between. The CDR3 DNA follows: TGTGCCATCAAGTCCAGTTTCTCTAGCACAGATACGCAGTATTTT. Translating it yields CAIKSSFSSTDTQYF.

This clone occurred once. V usage is TRBV28 and J usage is TRBJ2-5; TRBD2 matches 7 bases. Losses at the gene ends were 4 bases for V and 5 bases for J; bases not matched to a gene: 10. This CDR3 has 15 residues. CDR1 and CDR2 (germline): MDHEN, SYDVKM. The CDR3 sequence: CASSSERGGLETQYF. The CDR3 nucleotides are TGTGCCAGCAGTTCCGAGCGGGGTGGATTGGAGACCCAGTACTTC.

The count of this clone is one. This chain uses TRBV7-9 with TRBJ1-2; D unclear. The CDR3 extends over 12 amino acids. CDR1 is SEHNR, CDR2 FQNEAQ, per germline (reference sequence). V lost 6 bases and J lost 7, with 12 bases in between. In DNA form, the CDR3 reads TGTGCCAGCAGTCCCGTTTTAGGTGGCTACACCTTC. It specifies CASSPVLGGYTF.

The chain carries TRBV4-3 and TRBJ2-1; TRBD1 or TRBD2 may be the D gene (5 bases each). Trimming left V 1 base short and J 3 bases short, with 10 bases between. Germline-derived CDR1 and CDR2 are LGHNA and YSLEER. The CDR3 contains 15 residues. This CDR3 reads CASSQVGDRYNEQFF. The CDR3 DNA reads TGCGCCAGCAGCCAAGTAGGGGACCGCTACAATGAGCAGTTCTTC.

Only a few counts were recorded for this clone. The chain carries TRBV4-1 and TRBJ1-1; 7 nucleotides line up with TRBD1. V dropped 3 bases and J dropped 0; count of bases not matched to a gene: 7. Germline CDR1 MGHRA, CDR2 YSYEKL. The CDR3 extends over 16 amino acids. CDR3 amino acids: CASSQSRQGMNTEAFF. CDR3 DNA sequence: TGCGCCAGCAGCCAGTCCCGACAGGGCATGAACACTGAAGCTTTCTTT.

The chain uses TRBV7-8 and TRBJ2-5; 9 nucleotides align to TRBD2. The junction had 11 bases not matched to a gene; V was cut back by 6 bases and J by 3 bases. The CDR3 is 16 amino acids. CDR1 and CDR2 from the germline V gene are SGHVS and FQNEAQ. The CDR3 DNA reads TGTGCCAGCAGACCAAGAAGGGCTAGCGGGGAAGAGACCCAGTACTTC. As protein: CASRPRRASGEETQYF.

The chain is built from TRBV14 and TRBJ1-2; D is undetermined. V lost 0 bases, J lost 3 bases, and 17 bases lay in between. This CDR3 is built from 17 residues. The germline CDR1 and CDR2 sequences are SGHDN and FVKESK. The CDR3 bases are TGTGCCAGCAGCCAAGATAGTGGGCACCTATACGACTATGGCTACACCTTC. This encodes CASSQDSGHLYDYGYTF.

The genes are TRBV2 and TRBJ2-7; no definite D call. Trimming took 10 bases from V and 4 from J, leaving 17 bases between them. CDR1 is SNHLY, CDR2 FYNNEI, per germline. The CDR3 contains 13 residues. CDR3 in amino acids: CATTEVARYEQYF. DNA of the CDR3: TGTGCCACTACGGAAGTAGCTCGATACGAGCAGTACTTC.

The chain is built from TRBV11-2 and TRBJ2-7, with a possible D match to TRBD2 (7 bases). CDR3 length: 14 amino acids. CDR1 is SGHAT and CDR2 is FQNNGV in the germline V gene. The V and J ends lost 6 bases and 4 bases respectively, with 16 bases between them. CDR3 sequence (DNA): TGTGCCAGCAGTCCTCGGCGGGGGCAATACGAGCAGTACTTC. Its translation is CASSPRRGQYEQYF.

V gene TRBV5-1 combines with J gene TRBJ2-3; D remains unclear. The CDR3 loop spans 13 amino acids. The germline V gene encodes CDR1 SGHRS and CDR2 YFSETQ. V was clipped by 4 bases and J by 4 bases, with 10 bases between them. CDR3 bases: TGCGCCAGCAGCGGTTCGCCTCCAGATACGCAGTATTTT. Translation gives CASSGSPPDTQYF.

The V call is TRBV9, the J call TRBJ2-3; no definite D call. From germline, CDR1 is SGDLS and CDR2 YYNGEE. With 1 base removed from V and 0 bases from J, the gap between germline ends came to 3 bases. The CDR3 loop spans 13 amino acids. This chain's CDR3 is CASSVFSTDTQYF. The CDR3 nucleotides are TGTGCCAGCAGCGTATTTAGCACAGATACGCAGTATTTT.